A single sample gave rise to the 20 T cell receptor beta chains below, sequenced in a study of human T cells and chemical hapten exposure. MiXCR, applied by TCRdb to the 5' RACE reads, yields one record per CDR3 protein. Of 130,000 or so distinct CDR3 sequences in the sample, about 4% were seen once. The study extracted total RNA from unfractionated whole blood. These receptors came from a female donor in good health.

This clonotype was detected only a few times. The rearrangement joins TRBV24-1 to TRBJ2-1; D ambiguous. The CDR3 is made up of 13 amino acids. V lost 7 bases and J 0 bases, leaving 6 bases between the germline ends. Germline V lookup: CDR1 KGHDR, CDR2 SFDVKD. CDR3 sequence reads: CATRADSYNEQFF. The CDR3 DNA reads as TGTGCCACCAGGGCCGACTCCTACAATGAGCAGTTCTTC.

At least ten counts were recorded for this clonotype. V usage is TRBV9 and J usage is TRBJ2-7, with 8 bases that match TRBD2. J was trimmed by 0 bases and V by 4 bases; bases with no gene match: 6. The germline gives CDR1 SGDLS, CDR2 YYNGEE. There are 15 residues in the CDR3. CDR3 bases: TGTGCCAGCAGCCCCGGGGGGGGACACTCCTACGAGCAGTACTTC. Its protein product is CASSPGGGHSYEQYF. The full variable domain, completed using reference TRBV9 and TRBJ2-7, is DSGVTQTPKHLITATGQRVTLRCSPRSGDLSVYWYQQSLDQGLQFLIQYYNGEERAKGNILERFSAQQFPDLHSELNLSSLELGDSALYFCASSPGGGHSYEQYFGPGTRLTVT.

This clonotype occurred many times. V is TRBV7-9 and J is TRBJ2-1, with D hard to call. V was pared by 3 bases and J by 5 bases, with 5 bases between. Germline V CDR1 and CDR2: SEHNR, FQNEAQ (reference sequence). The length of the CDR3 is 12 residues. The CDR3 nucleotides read TGTGCCAGCAGCTTTGGTAACAATGAGCAGTTCTTC. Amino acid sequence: CASSFGNNEQFF.

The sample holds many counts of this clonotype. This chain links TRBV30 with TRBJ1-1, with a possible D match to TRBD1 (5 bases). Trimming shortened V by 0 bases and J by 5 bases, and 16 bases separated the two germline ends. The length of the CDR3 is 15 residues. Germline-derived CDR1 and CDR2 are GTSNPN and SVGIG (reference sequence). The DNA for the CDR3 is TGTGCCTGGAGTGTACTTGGGTCGGGGGGTACTGAAGCTTTCTTT. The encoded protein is CAWSVLGSGGTEAFF. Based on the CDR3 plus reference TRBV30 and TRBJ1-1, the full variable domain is SQTIHQWPATLVQPVGSPLSLECTVEGTSNPNLYWYRQAAGRGLQLLFYSVGIGQISSEVPQNLSASRPQDRQFILSSKKLLLSDSGFYLCAWSVLGSGGTEAFFGQGTRLTVV.

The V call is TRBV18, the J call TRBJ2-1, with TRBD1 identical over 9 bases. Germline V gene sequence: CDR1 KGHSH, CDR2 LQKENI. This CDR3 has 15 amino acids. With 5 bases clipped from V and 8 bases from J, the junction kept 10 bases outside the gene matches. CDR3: CASSAGTGSIDEQFF. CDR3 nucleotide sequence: TGTGCCAGCTCAGCCGGGACAGGGAGCATCGATGAGCAGTTCTTC.

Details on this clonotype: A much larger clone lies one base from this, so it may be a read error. Here the CDR3 DNA reads TGTGCCAGCAGTTTATACAGGGGCAACTCCTGCGAGCAGTACTTC. Residues: CASSLYRGNSCEQYF. The rearrangement joins TRBV12-3 or TRBV12-4 to TRBJ2-7; the match to TRBD1 covers 7 bases. This CDR3 spans 15 amino acids.

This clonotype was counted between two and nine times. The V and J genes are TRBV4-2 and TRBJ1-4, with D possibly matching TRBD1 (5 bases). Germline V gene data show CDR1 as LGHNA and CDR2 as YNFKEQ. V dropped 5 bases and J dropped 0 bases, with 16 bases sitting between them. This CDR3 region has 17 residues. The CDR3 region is CASSVGTAVATNEKLFF. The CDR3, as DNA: TGTGCCAGCAGCGTTGGGACCGCAGTTGCAACTAATGAAAAACTGTTTTTT.

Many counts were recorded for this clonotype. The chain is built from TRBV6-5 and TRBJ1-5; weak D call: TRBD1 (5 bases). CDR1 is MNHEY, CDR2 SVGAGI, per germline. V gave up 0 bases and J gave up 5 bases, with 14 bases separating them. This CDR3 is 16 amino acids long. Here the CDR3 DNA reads TGTGCCAGCAGTTACTCGAGTATTAGGGGAGATCAGCCCCAGCATTTT. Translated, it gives CASSYSSIRGDQPQHF.

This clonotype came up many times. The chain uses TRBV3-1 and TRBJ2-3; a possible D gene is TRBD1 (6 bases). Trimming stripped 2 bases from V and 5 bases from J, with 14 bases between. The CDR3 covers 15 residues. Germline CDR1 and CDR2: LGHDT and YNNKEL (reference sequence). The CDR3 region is CASSQPDRTVDTQYF. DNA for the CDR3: TGTGCCAGCAGCCAACCCGACAGGACCGTAGATACGCAGTATTTT.

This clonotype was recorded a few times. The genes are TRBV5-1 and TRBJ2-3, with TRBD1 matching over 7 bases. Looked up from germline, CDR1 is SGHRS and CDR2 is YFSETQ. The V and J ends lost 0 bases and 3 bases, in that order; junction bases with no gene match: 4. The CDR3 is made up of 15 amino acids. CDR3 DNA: TGCGCCAGCAGCTTGGGGGACAGAGTAACAGATACGCAGTATTTT. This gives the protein CASSLGDRVTDTQYF.

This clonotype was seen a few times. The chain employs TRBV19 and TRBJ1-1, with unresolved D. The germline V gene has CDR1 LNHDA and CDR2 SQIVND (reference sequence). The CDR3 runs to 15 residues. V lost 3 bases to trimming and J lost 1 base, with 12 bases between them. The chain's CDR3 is CASSIARTRNTEAFF. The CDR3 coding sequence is TGTGCCAGTAGTATTGCCAGAACCAGGAACACTGAAGCTTTCTTT. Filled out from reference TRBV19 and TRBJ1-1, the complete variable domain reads DGGITQSPKYLFRKEGQNVTLSCEQNLNHDAMYWYRQDPGQGLRLIYYSQIVNDFQKGDIAEGYSVSREKKESFPLTVTSAQKNPTAFYLCASSIARTRNTEAFFGQGTRLTVV.

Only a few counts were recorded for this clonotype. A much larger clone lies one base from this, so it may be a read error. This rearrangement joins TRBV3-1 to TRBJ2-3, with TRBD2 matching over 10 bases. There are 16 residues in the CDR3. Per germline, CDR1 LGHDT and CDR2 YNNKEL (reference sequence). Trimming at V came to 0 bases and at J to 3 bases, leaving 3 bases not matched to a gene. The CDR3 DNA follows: TGTGCCAGCAGCCAAGAATTAGCGGGGGGAACAGATACGCAGTATTTT. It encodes CASSQELAGGTDTQYF.

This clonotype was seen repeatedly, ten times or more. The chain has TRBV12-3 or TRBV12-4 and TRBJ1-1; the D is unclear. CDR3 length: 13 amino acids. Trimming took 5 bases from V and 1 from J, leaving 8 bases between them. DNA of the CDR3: TGTGCCAGCAGTCCGACTGGGAACACTGAAGCTTTCTTT. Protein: CASSPTGNTEAFF.

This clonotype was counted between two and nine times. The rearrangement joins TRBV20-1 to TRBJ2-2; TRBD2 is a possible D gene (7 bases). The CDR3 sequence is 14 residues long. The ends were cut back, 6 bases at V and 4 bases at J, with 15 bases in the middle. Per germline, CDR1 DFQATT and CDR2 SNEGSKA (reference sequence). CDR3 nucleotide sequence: TGCAGTGCCTCCCCCGGGGGGCTCACCGGGGAGCTGTTTTTT. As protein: CSASPGGLTGELFF.

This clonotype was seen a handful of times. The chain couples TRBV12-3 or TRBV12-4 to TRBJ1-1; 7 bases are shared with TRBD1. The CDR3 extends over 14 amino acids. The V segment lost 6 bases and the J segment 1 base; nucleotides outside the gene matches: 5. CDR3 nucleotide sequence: TGTGCCAGCAGCCCGACAGGGCCGAACACTGAAGCTTTCTTT. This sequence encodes CASSPTGPNTEAFF.

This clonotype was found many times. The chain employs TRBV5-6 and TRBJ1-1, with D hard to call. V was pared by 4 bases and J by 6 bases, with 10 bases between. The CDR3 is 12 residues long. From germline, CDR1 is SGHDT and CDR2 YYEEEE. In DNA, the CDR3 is TGTGCCAGCAGCCCCAAGGCCTCTGAAGCTTTCTTT. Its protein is CASSPKASEAFF. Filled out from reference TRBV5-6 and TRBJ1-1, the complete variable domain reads DAGVTQSPTHLIKTRGQQVTLRCSPKSGHDTVSWYQQALGQGPQFIFQYYEEEERQRGNFPDRFSGHQFPNYSSELNVNALLLGDSALYLCASSPKASEAFFGQGTRLTVV.

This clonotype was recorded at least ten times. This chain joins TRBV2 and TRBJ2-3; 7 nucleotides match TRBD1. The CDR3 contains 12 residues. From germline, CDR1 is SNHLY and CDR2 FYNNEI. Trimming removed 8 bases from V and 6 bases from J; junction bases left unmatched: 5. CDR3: CASHDRADTQYF. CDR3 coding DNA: TGTGCCAGCCATGACAGGGCTGATACGCAGTATTTT.

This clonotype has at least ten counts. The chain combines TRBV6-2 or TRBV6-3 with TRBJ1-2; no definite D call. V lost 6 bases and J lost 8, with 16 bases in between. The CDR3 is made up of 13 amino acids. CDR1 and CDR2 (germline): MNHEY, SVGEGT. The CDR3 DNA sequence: TGTGCCAGCAGCAGTACGACAAGCCGGGGCTACACCTTC. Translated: CASSSTTSRGYTF.

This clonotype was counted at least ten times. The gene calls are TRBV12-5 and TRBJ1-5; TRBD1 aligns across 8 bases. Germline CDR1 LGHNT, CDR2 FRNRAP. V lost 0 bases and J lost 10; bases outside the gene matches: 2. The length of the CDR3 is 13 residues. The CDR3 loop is CASGLVTGGPQHF. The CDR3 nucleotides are TGTGCTAGTGGTTTGGTCACAGGGGGTCCCCAGCATTTT.

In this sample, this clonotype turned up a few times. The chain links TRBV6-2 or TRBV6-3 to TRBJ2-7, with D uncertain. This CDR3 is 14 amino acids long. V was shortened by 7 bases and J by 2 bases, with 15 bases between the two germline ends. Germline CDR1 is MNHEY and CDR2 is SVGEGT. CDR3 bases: TGTGCCAGCATCTCCCTCGGTTTCACCTACGAGCAGTACTTC. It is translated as CASISLGFTYEQYF.